This entry concerns a single T cell receptor beta chain. Its antigen is unknown. Other nucleotide sequences from this sample produce the same CDR3. These donors were members of the 120-subject validation cohort, a group separate from the roughly 670-subject first cohort. The sample is drawn from a study of cytomegalovirus exposure and HLA in healthy donors. Overall study context: A later analysis reported the same platform for the 95 to 150 validation repertoires and the roughly 650 first-cohort repertoires. Findings and caveats of the study: Many donors shared some public TCRs, even though most TCR sequences were rare. TCR beta chains numbering roughly 150 were designated cytomegalovirus-associated.

Libraries were prepared by immunoSEQ multiplex PCR; TCRdb keeps only in-frame clonotypes and omits some of them. Among 100,000 to 120,000 clones, approximately 86% were seen once, and the ten largest hold 4%. Trimming stripped 4 bases from V and 5 bases from J, with 6 bases between. This CDR3 spans 11 amino acids. The V gene's germline CDR1 is SGHDT and CDR2 YYEEEE. The receptor was isolated from a woman between 18 and 30 years old in good health and CMV-seropositive. Sequencing was performed on PBMCs. The chain joins TRBV5-6 to TRBJ1-1, with no clear D. The CDR3 nucleotides are TGTGCCAGCAGCCTAGGTACTGAAGCTTTCTTT. Translating gives CASSLGTEAFF.